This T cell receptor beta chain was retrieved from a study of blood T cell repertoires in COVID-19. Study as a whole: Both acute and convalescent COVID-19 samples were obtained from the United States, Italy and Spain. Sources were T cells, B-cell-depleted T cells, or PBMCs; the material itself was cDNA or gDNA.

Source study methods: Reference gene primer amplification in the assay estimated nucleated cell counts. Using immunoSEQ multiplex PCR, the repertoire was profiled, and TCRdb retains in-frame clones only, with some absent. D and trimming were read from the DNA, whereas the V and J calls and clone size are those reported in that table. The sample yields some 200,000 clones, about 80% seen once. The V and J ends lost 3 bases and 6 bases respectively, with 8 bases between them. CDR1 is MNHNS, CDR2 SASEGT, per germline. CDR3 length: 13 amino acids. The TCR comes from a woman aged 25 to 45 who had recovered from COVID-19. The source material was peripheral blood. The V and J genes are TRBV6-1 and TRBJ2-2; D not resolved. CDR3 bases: TGTGCCAGCAGTGACCCCACGGCCGGGGAGCTGTTTTTT. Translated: CASSDPTAGELFF.